These T cell receptor beta chains were read from a single sample in a study of cytomegalovirus exposure and HLA in healthy donors. Produced via immunoSEQ multiplex PCR; TCRdb's table is partial and in-frame only. Here the sample spans 200,000 to 250,000 clones, about 89% being singletons. Input material: PBMCs. Receptors originate from a woman between 18 and 29 years old in good health and CMV-seronegative. Each CDR3 is given with its conserved first and last residue. The D gene is left open where the match is weak. Part of the rows lack a size; the others show once, few, many or a class for expanded clones.

V gene: TRBV19
CDR3 length: 13
J gene: TRBJ2-7
clone size: -
D gene: TRBD1
CDR3 protein: CASSTRTGREQYF
CDR3 DNA: TGTGCCAGTAGTACCCGGACAGGGCGAGAGCAGTACTTC

V gene: TRBV9
CDR3 length: 16
J gene: TRBJ1-1
clone size: -
D gene: TRBD1
CDR3 protein: CASSPRAGTEFREAFF
CDR3 DNA: TGTGCCAGCAGCCCGCGGGCCGGGACAGAATTTCGTGAAGCTTTCTTT

V gene: TRBV4-3
CDR3 length: 15
J gene: TRBJ2-5
clone size: once
D gene: -
CDR3 protein: CASSHWGGAVEEQYF
CDR3 DNA: TGCGCCAGCAGCCACTGGGGGGGCGCGGTGGAAGAGCAGTACTTC

V gene: TRBV6-1
CDR3 length: 15
J gene: TRBJ1-4
clone size: -
D gene: -
CDR3 protein: CASSERGTLGEKLFF
CDR3 DNA: TGTGCCAGCAGTGAAAGAGGGACATTAGGTGAAAAACTGTTTTTT

V gene: TRBV5-5
CDR3 length: 13
J gene: TRBJ2-1
clone size: -
D gene: -
CDR3 protein: CASIGTEGNEQFF
CDR3 DNA: TGTGCCAGCATCGGGACGGAGGGGAATGAGCAGTTCTTC

V gene: TRBV19
CDR3 length: 16
J gene: TRBJ2-7
clone size: -
D gene: TRBD1
CDR3 protein: CASGVAGQGAFYEQYF
CDR3 DNA: TGTGCCAGTGGAGTGGCAGGACAGGGAGCATTCTACGAGCAGTACTTC

V gene: TRBV2
CDR3 length: 14
J gene: TRBJ1-6
clone size: once
D gene: -
CDR3 protein: CASSDVWPNSPLHF
CDR3 DNA: TGTGCCAGCAGTGACGTTTGGCCTAATTCACCCCTCCACTTT

V gene: TRBV29-1
CDR3 length: 15
J gene: TRBJ2-7
clone size: once
D gene: TRBD1
CDR3 protein: CSVEDRQGANYEQYF
CDR3 DNA: TGCAGCGTTGAAGATCGGCAGGGGGCCAACTACGAGCAGTACTTC

V gene: TRBV25-1
CDR3 length: 15
J gene: TRBJ2-5
clone size: -
D gene: TRBD1
CDR3 protein: CASSELGQGFETQYF
CDR3 DNA: TGTGCCAGCAGTGAATTGGGACAGGGTTTTGAGACCCAGTACTTC

V gene: TRBV12-5
CDR3 length: 13
J gene: TRBJ2-5
clone size: -
D gene: -
CDR3 protein: CASGLPGEETQYF
CDR3 DNA: TGTGCTAGTGGTTTGCCAGGGGAAGAGACCCAGTACTTC

V gene: TRBV6-1
CDR3 length: 14
J gene: TRBJ2-7
clone size: -
D gene: -
CDR3 protein: CASRLTGPGYEQYF
CDR3 DNA: TGTGCCAGCAGACTAACTGGCCCCGGGTACGAGCAGTACTTC

V gene: TRBV7-2
CDR3 length: 15
J gene: TRBJ2-5
clone size: -
D gene: -
CDR3 protein: CASSFTGTGSQTQYF
CDR3 DNA: TGTGCCAGCAGCTTTACGGGGACTGGATCCCAGACCCAGTACTTC

V gene: TRBV6-5
CDR3 length: 15
J gene: TRBJ1-4
clone size: -
D gene: -
CDR3 protein: CASSSSGSANEKLFF
CDR3 DNA: -

V gene: TRBV6-5
CDR3 length: 15
J gene: TRBJ2-5
clone size: once
D gene: TRBD2
CDR3 protein: CASSYLAGGQETQYF
CDR3 DNA: TGTGCCAGCAGTTACCTAGCGGGGGGCCAAGAGACCCAGTACTTC

V gene: TRBV27
CDR3 length: 15
J gene: TRBJ2-1
clone size: -
D gene: TRBD2
CDR3 protein: CASRSGTSGYNEQFF
CDR3 DNA: TGTGCCAGCAGATCTGGGACTAGCGGATACAATGAGCAGTTCTTC

V gene: TRBV7-9
CDR3 length: 15
J gene: TRBJ1-2
clone size: once
D gene: -
CDR3 protein: CASSRPGDSNYGYTF
CDR3 DNA: TGTGCCAGCAGCCGACCGGGGGACTCTAACTATGGCTACACCTTC

V gene: TRBV29-1
CDR3 length: 13
J gene: TRBJ2-4
clone size: -
D gene: TRBD1
CDR3 protein: CSVSEQGTNIQYF
CDR3 DNA: TGCAGCGTTAGCGAACAGGGGACAAACATTCAGTACTTC

V gene: TRBV7-2
CDR3 length: 15
J gene: TRBJ1-1
clone size: -
D gene: TRBD1
CDR3 protein: CASRTQGQVNTEAFF
CDR3 DNA: TGTGCCAGCAGAACACAGGGACAGGTGAACACTGAAGCTTTCTTT

V gene: TRBV11-2
CDR3 length: 13
J gene: TRBJ1-2
clone size: -
D gene: TRBD1
CDR3 protein: CASSAGTGGGYTF
CDR3 DNA: TGTGCCAGCAGCGCGGGGACAGGGGGCGGCTACACCTTC

V gene: TRBV6-1
CDR3 length: 14
J gene: TRBJ2-7
clone size: -
D gene: -
CDR3 protein: CASSIGGGAYEQYF
CDR3 DNA: TGTGCCAGCAGTATTGGAGGGGGGGCCTACGAGCAGTACTTC

V gene: TRBV7-9
CDR3 length: 14
J gene: TRBJ2-3
clone size: -
D gene: -
CDR3 protein: CASSLTNAADTQYF
CDR3 DNA: TGTGCCAGCAGCTTAACTAACGCGGCAGATACGCAGTATTTT

V gene: TRBV19
CDR3 length: 14
J gene: TRBJ1-5
clone size: -
D gene: -
CDR3 protein: CASSVRDIGQPQHF
CDR3 DNA: TGTGCCAGTAGTGTCCGGGACATAGGACAGCCCCAGCATTTT

V gene: TRBV5-7
CDR3 length: 18
J gene: TRBJ2-1
clone size: -
D gene: TRBD2
CDR3 protein: CASSFNGGRVGSYNEQFF
CDR3 DNA: TGTGCCAGCAGCTTCAATGGCGGGAGGGTGGGCTCCTACAATGAGCAGTTCTTC

V gene: TRBV10-1
CDR3 length: 14
J gene: TRBJ1-3
clone size: -
D gene: -
CDR3 protein: CASMRVRCRNTIYF
CDR3 DNA: TGCGCCAGCATGAGAGTTCGATGTAGAAACACCATATATTTT

V gene: TRBV14
CDR3 length: 15
J gene: TRBJ1-1
clone size: -
D gene: -
CDR3 protein: CASSPAGRLNTEAFF
CDR3 DNA: TGTGCCAGCAGCCCGGCGGGCCGACTGAACACTGAAGCTTTCTTT

V gene: TRBV27
CDR3 length: 14
J gene: TRBJ1-2
clone size: -
D gene: -
CDR3 protein: CASSLSPGRYGYTF
CDR3 DNA: TGTGCCAGCAGTTTATCTCCAGGGCGCTATGGCTACACCTTC

V gene: TRBV9
CDR3 length: 15
J gene: TRBJ1-1
clone size: -
D gene: TRBD1
CDR3 protein: CASRTGLMEGTEAFF
CDR3 DNA: TGTGCCAGCAGGACAGGGCTCATGGAGGGGACTGAAGCTTTCTTT

V gene: TRBV7-8
CDR3 length: 16
J gene: TRBJ2-3
clone size: -
D gene: -
CDR3 protein: CASSLAVAKWTDTQYF
CDR3 DNA: TGTGCCAGCAGCTTAGCGGTGGCCAAATGGACAGATACGCAGTATTTT

V gene: TRBV27
CDR3 length: 14
J gene: TRBJ2-5
clone size: -
D gene: TRBD1
CDR3 protein: CASADGTGGETQYF
CDR3 DNA: TGTGCCAGCGCGGACGGGACAGGGGGGGAGACCCAGTACTTC

V gene: TRBV7-9
CDR3 length: 15
J gene: TRBJ1-1
clone size: -
D gene: TRBD1
CDR3 protein: CASSIRQGRNTEAFF
CDR3 DNA: TGTGCCAGCAGCATCCGACAGGGGAGGAACACTGAAGCTTTCTTT

V gene: TRBV2
CDR3 length: 13
J gene: TRBJ2-3
clone size: -
D gene: -
CDR3 protein: CASSSGSTDTQYF
CDR3 DNA: TGTGCCAGCAGCAGCGGAAGCACAGATACGCAGTATTTT

V gene: TRBV5-6
CDR3 length: 14
J gene: TRBJ1-4
clone size: -
D gene: -
CDR3 protein: CASSLGQINEKLFF
CDR3 DNA: TGTGCCAGCAGCTTAGGACAGATTAATGAAAAACTGTTTTTT

V gene: TRBV13
CDR3 length: 11
J gene: TRBJ2-1
clone size: -
D gene: -
CDR3 protein: CASSLYNEQFF
CDR3 DNA: TGTGCCAGCAGCTTATATAATGAGCAGTTCTTC

V gene: TRBV5-4
CDR3 length: 16
J gene: TRBJ1-1
clone size: few
D gene: -
CDR3 protein: CASRGGPSRPEAEAFF
CDR3 DNA: TGTGCCAGCAGGGGGGGACCGAGCCGGCCGGAGGCTGAAGCTTTCTTT